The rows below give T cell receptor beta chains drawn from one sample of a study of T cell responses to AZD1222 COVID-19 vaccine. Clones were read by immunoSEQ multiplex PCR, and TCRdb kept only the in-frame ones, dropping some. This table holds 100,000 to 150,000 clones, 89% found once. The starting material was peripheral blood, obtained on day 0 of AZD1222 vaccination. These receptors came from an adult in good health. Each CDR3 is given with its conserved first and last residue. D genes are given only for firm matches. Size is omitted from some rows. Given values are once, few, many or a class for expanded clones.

CDR3nt: TGTGCCAGCAGTTACTCGGACAGGCCGGGGCAGCCCCAGCATTTT; CDR3aa: CASSYSDRPGQPQHF; abundance: NA; j_gene: TRBJ1-5; d_gene: TRBD1; v_gene: TRBV6-5
CDR3nt: TGCGCCAGCAGCCAACACCCGACAGAGACCTCTAACTATGGCTACACCTTC; CDR3aa: CASSQHPTETSNYGYTF; abundance: NA; j_gene: TRBJ1-2; d_gene: NA; v_gene: TRBV4-1
CDR3nt: TGTGCCACCAGTGATCCCAGACAGGGGCGAAATGATGGCTACACCTTC; CDR3aa: CATSDPRQGRNDGYTF; abundance: NA; j_gene: TRBJ1-2; d_gene: TRBD1; v_gene: TRBV24-1
CDR3nt: TGTGCCACCAGTGATCCTCCGAGGGGGGAGCCCTACAATGAGCAGTTCTTC; CDR3aa: CATSDPPRGEPYNEQFF; abundance: NA; j_gene: TRBJ2-1; d_gene: NA; v_gene: TRBV24-1
CDR3nt: TGTGCCACCAGTGACCACGGGAGGCCCGGGGAGCTGTTTTTT; CDR3aa: CATSDHGRPGELFF; abundance: NA; j_gene: TRBJ2-2; d_gene: TRBD2; v_gene: TRBV24-1
CDR3nt: TGTGCCAGCAGGCGTCCCGGGGAGCTGTTTTTT; CDR3aa: CASRRPGELFF; abundance: NA; j_gene: TRBJ2-2; d_gene: NA; v_gene: TRBV12-3/TRBV12-4
CDR3nt: TGTGCCAGCAGCTCACAAGGAAACACTGAAGCTTTCTTT; CDR3aa: CASSSQGNTEAFF; abundance: NA; j_gene: TRBJ1-1; d_gene: NA; v_gene: TRBV11-3
CDR3nt: TGTGCCAGCAGCCAAGGGACAGGGAGAGTGTCTGGGGCCCACACCTTC; CDR3aa: CASSQGTGRVSGAHTF; abundance: NA; j_gene: TRBJ1-2; d_gene: TRBD1; v_gene: TRBV3-1/TRBV3-2
CDR3nt: TGTGCCAGCAGAGGGGAGTACAATGAGCAGTTCTTC; CDR3aa: CASRGEYNEQFF; abundance: NA; j_gene: TRBJ2-1; d_gene: NA; v_gene: TRBV2
CDR3nt: TGTGGCACACAGGGTTCGAGCACCGGGGAGCTGTTTTTT; CDR3aa: CGTQGSSTGELFF; abundance: NA; j_gene: TRBJ2-2; d_gene: NA; v_gene: TRBV10-3
CDR3nt: TGTGCCAGCGGAGCCAGGCGACCTTATGGAGTCAAAGCTTTCTTT; CDR3aa: CASGARRPYGVKAFF; abundance: once; j_gene: TRBJ1-1; d_gene: NA; v_gene: TRBV6-5
CDR3nt: TGTGCCTGGAGTAGCCTGCGGGGCCGGGGCACAGATACGCAGTATTTT; CDR3aa: CAWSSLRGRGTDTQYF; abundance: once; j_gene: TRBJ2-3; d_gene: NA; v_gene: TRBV30
CDR3nt: TGTGCCATCAGTGTACAGGGAAGCTCACCCCTCCACTTT; CDR3aa: CAISVQGSSPLHF; abundance: NA; j_gene: TRBJ1-6; d_gene: NA; v_gene: TRBV10-3
CDR3nt: TGTGCCAGCAGCTTCCAGGGCAGGGGGCGGGAGGCTGACACTGAAGCTTTCTTT; CDR3aa: CASSFQGRGREADTEAFF; abundance: NA; j_gene: TRBJ1-1; d_gene: TRBD1; v_gene: TRBV7-6
CDR3nt: TGTGCCAGCAGCCCGGACACCTTCTATGGCTACACCTTC; CDR3aa: CASSPDTFYGYTF; abundance: once; j_gene: TRBJ1-2; d_gene: NA; v_gene: TRBV5-6
CDR3nt: TGCGCCAGCAAGGAAGGGACTAGCACAGATACGCAGTATTTT; CDR3aa: CASKEGTSTDTQYF; abundance: NA; j_gene: TRBJ2-3; d_gene: NA; v_gene: TRBV10-2
CDR3nt: TGTGCCAGCAGTTTAGAGCCAGATACGCAGTATTTT; CDR3aa: CASSLEPDTQYF; abundance: NA; j_gene: TRBJ2-3; d_gene: NA; v_gene: TRBV28
CDR3nt: TGCAGCGTTGGGAAGGGGCGATTACGGAACACTGAAGCTTTCTTT; CDR3aa: CSVGKGRLRNTEAFF; abundance: NA; j_gene: TRBJ1-1; d_gene: NA; v_gene: TRBV29-1
CDR3nt: TGTGCCAGCAGCCAGGGGAACTATGGCTACACCTTC; CDR3aa: CASSQGNYGYTF; abundance: once; j_gene: TRBJ1-2; d_gene: NA; v_gene: TRBV12-3/TRBV12-4
CDR3nt: TGTGCCAGCAGCACTACCCGGTCTCCTGAAGCTTTCTTT; CDR3aa: CASSTTRSPEAFF; abundance: once; j_gene: TRBJ1-1; d_gene: NA; v_gene: TRBV6-5
CDR3nt: TGTGCCAGCAGAGAAGCAGAGCCAAATTCACCCCTCCACTTT; CDR3aa: CASREAEPNSPLHF; abundance: NA; j_gene: TRBJ1-6; d_gene: NA; v_gene: TRBV5-4
CDR3nt: TGTGCCAGCAGTTCCCGTGAGGACTATGGCTACACCTTC; CDR3aa: CASSSREDYGYTF; abundance: NA; j_gene: TRBJ1-2; d_gene: NA; v_gene: TRBV6-5
CDR3nt: TGTGCCAGCAGCCAAGAGTGGGGGTTGAACACCGGGGAGCTGTTTTTT; CDR3aa: CASSQEWGLNTGELFF; abundance: NA; j_gene: TRBJ2-2; d_gene: NA; v_gene: TRBV14
CDR3nt: TGTGCCAGCAGTGCCGGGGCCGTTCATTATAGCAATCAGCCCCAGCATTTT; CDR3aa: CASSAGAVHYSNQPQHF; abundance: NA; j_gene: TRBJ1-5; d_gene: NA; v_gene: TRBV7-9
CDR3nt: TGTGCCTGGAGTGTCTCCTTGGGTTCTCAGCCCCAGCATTTT; CDR3aa: CAWSVSLGSQPQHF; abundance: NA; j_gene: TRBJ1-5; d_gene: NA; v_gene: TRBV30
CDR3nt: TGTGCCAGCAGCCAAGGTCCGGCACAGGGAGCCGGTGGCTACACCTTC; CDR3aa: CASSQGPAQGAGGYTF; abundance: NA; j_gene: TRBJ1-2; d_gene: NA; v_gene: TRBV7-9
CDR3nt: TGTGCCAGCAGCCCGACGCGGGGACTGAACACCGGGGAGCTGTTTTTT; CDR3aa: CASSPTRGLNTGELFF; abundance: once; j_gene: TRBJ2-2; d_gene: NA; v_gene: TRBV7-8
CDR3nt: TGTGCCTGGAGAGACAGGGGGAGGGAAGCTTTCTTT; CDR3aa: CAWRDRGREAFF; abundance: NA; j_gene: TRBJ1-1; d_gene: TRBD1; v_gene: TRBV30
CDR3nt: TGTGCCAGCAGTGATGGACAGGCCCCTGGAAACACCATATATTTT; CDR3aa: CASSDGQAPGNTIYF; abundance: NA; j_gene: TRBJ1-3; d_gene: TRBD1; v_gene: TRBV2
CDR3nt: TGTGCCAGCAGTTTCGCGGCAGGGCAATACAATGAGCAGTTCTTC; CDR3aa: CASSFAAGQYNEQFF; abundance: NA; j_gene: TRBJ2-1; d_gene: NA; v_gene: TRBV27
CDR3nt: TGTTCGGGGGCGGGGCCCTTCACAGATACGCAGTATTTT; CDR3aa: CSGAGPFTDTQYF; abundance: NA; j_gene: TRBJ2-3; d_gene: NA; v_gene: TRBV11-2
CDR3nt: TGCGCCAGCAGCTTGGTTCAGCGGGGGGGCCTAAGGGGCAATGAGCAGTTCTTC; CDR3aa: CASSLVQRGGLRGNEQFF; abundance: once; j_gene: TRBJ2-1; d_gene: TRBD2; v_gene: TRBV5-1
CDR3nt: TGTGCCAGCAGCTTAAGTGAGAACACTGAAGCTTTCTTT; CDR3aa: CASSLSENTEAFF; abundance: NA; j_gene: TRBJ1-1; d_gene: NA; v_gene: TRBV7-9
CDR3nt: TGTGCCAGCAGTTTAGGGGGTGGCTACACCTTC; CDR3aa: CASSLGGGYTF; abundance: NA; j_gene: TRBJ1-2; d_gene: NA; v_gene: TRBV12-3/TRBV12-4
CDR3nt: TGTGCCAGCAGCCAATCCGGGACAGGGACCTACGAGCAGTACTTC; CDR3aa: CASSQSGTGTYEQYF; abundance: NA; j_gene: TRBJ2-7; d_gene: TRBD1; v_gene: TRBV3-1/TRBV3-2
CDR3nt: TGTGCCAGTAGTAGCAGGGGCCACATTCCCGGGGAGCTGTTTTTT; CDR3aa: CASSSRGHIPGELFF; abundance: NA; j_gene: TRBJ2-2; d_gene: NA; v_gene: TRBV19
CDR3nt: TGTGCCAGCGGCTCAAATGAAAAACTGTTTTTT; CDR3aa: CASGSNEKLFF; abundance: NA; j_gene: TRBJ1-4; d_gene: NA; v_gene: TRBV6-5
CDR3nt: TGTGCCAGCAGCTCGAGACAGCGGCAGTACTTC; CDR3aa: CASSSRQRQYF; abundance: NA; j_gene: TRBJ2-7; d_gene: NA; v_gene: TRBV7-2
CDR3nt: TGTGCCAGCAGCCAAGGTGGGCCCGCTAAGCAGTACTTC; CDR3aa: CASSQGGPAKQYF; abundance: NA; j_gene: TRBJ2-7; d_gene: NA; v_gene: TRBV14
CDR3nt: TGTGCCTGGAGTTTTGGGCAGGGTGATGGCTACACCTTC; CDR3aa: CAWSFGQGDGYTF; abundance: NA; j_gene: TRBJ1-2; d_gene: NA; v_gene: TRBV30
CDR3nt: TGTGCCAGCAGCCCGTTTAGTGGGGGGCTCGGCTATGGCTACACCTTC; CDR3aa: CASSPFSGGLGYGYTF; abundance: NA; j_gene: TRBJ1-2; d_gene: NA; v_gene: TRBV7-2
CDR3nt: TGTGCCAGCTCACCAGACAGCCTCTACGAGCAGTACTTC; CDR3aa: CASSPDSLYEQYF; abundance: few; j_gene: TRBJ2-7; d_gene: NA; v_gene: TRBV18
CDR3nt: TGTGCCAGCAGTCTCGGGACAGTCCCCTCAGCCCAGCATTTT; CDR3aa: CASSLGTVPSAQHF; abundance: NA; j_gene: TRBJ1-5; d_gene: TRBD1; v_gene: TRBV28
CDR3nt: TGTGCCACCCCGGGACTAGCGGGGTCCAATGAGCAGTTCTTC; CDR3aa: CATPGLAGSNEQFF; abundance: NA; j_gene: TRBJ2-1; d_gene: TRBD2; v_gene: TRBV6-5
CDR3nt: TGTGCCAGCAGTTTCGGCAGCTATGGCTACACCTTC; CDR3aa: CASSFGSYGYTF; abundance: NA; j_gene: TRBJ1-2; d_gene: NA; v_gene: TRBV12-3/TRBV12-4
CDR3nt: TGTGCCAGCAGTCCCCGGACGGGGAGAGAAGCTTTCTTT; CDR3aa: CASSPRTGREAFF; abundance: NA; j_gene: TRBJ1-1; d_gene: NA; v_gene: TRBV2
CDR3nt: TGCAGCGTTGTGGGTGACAGGAGGAATGAGCAGTTCTTC; CDR3aa: CSVVGDRRNEQFF; abundance: NA; j_gene: TRBJ2-1; d_gene: NA; v_gene: TRBV29-1
CDR3nt: TGCGCCAGAGGTACTAGCGGAAACGAGCTACCAACCGGGGAGCTGTTTTTT; CDR3aa: CARGTSGNELPTGELFF; abundance: NA; j_gene: TRBJ2-2; d_gene: TRBD2; v_gene: TRBV5-1
CDR3nt: TGTGCCAGCAGCCTCCGGGGACTAGCGAGCCATGAGCAGTTCTTC; CDR3aa: CASSLRGLASHEQFF; abundance: NA; j_gene: TRBJ2-1; d_gene: TRBD2; v_gene: TRBV3-1/TRBV3-2
CDR3nt: TGTGCCAGCAGTGTTGGACAGGGGGCATGGGATGAAAAACTGTTTTTT; CDR3aa: CASSVGQGAWDEKLFF; abundance: NA; j_gene: TRBJ1-4; d_gene: TRBD1; v_gene: TRBV27
CDR3nt: TGCGCCAGCAGCCAAGATAGGATTTCCCGGGGACAGACTGAAGCTTTCTTT; CDR3aa: CASSQDRISRGQTEAFF; abundance: once; j_gene: TRBJ1-1; d_gene: TRBD1; v_gene: TRBV4-3
CDR3nt: TGCGCCAGCAGCTTGGGGACAGGGGGACAGCCCCAGCATTTT; CDR3aa: CASSLGTGGQPQHF; abundance: few; j_gene: TRBJ1-5; d_gene: TRBD1; v_gene: TRBV5-1
CDR3nt: TGTGCCAGCAGTTACTCGGACTTGATCAATGAGCAGTTCTTC; CDR3aa: CASSYSDLINEQFF; abundance: NA; j_gene: TRBJ2-1; d_gene: NA; v_gene: TRBV6-5
CDR3nt: TGTGCCAGCAGCCAGGAACCGGGACTATCAGCCTACGAGCAGTACTTC; CDR3aa: CASSQEPGLSAYEQYF; abundance: NA; j_gene: TRBJ2-7; d_gene: TRBD2; v_gene: TRBV4-2
CDR3nt: TGCAGAACCGTGAGGAACACTGAAGCTTTCTTT; CDR3aa: CRTVRNTEAFF; abundance: once; j_gene: TRBJ1-1; d_gene: NA; v_gene: TRBV20-1
CDR3nt: TGTGCCAGCAGGAACATGGGCACTGAAGCTTTCTTT; CDR3aa: CASRNMGTEAFF; abundance: NA; j_gene: TRBJ1-1; d_gene: NA; v_gene: TRBV12-3/TRBV12-4
CDR3nt: TGTGCCAGCCTGGGTAGGGATGTCCCAAGGAGCAATCAGCCCCAGCATTTT; CDR3aa: CASLGRDVPRSNQPQHF; abundance: NA; j_gene: TRBJ1-5; d_gene: NA; v_gene: TRBV14
CDR3nt: TGTGCCAGCAGCCGGTATATCGGGGAGCTGTTTTTT; CDR3aa: CASSRYIGELFF; abundance: NA; j_gene: TRBJ2-2; d_gene: NA; v_gene: TRBV14
CDR3nt: TGCAGCGTTGAGCCGGACAGGGCAAGACATAACTATGGCTACACCTTC; CDR3aa: CSVEPDRARHNYGYTF; abundance: NA; j_gene: TRBJ1-2; d_gene: TRBD1; v_gene: TRBV29-1